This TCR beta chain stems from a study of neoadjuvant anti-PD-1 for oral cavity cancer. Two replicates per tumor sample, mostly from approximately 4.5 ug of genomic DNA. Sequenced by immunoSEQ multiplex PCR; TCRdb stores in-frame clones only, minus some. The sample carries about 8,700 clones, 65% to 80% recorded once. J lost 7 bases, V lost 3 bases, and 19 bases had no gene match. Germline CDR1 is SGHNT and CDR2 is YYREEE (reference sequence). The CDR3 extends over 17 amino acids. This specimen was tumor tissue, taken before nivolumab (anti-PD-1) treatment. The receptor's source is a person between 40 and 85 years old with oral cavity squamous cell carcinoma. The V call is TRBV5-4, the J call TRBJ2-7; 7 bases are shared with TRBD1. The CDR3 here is CASSSRSVGRGILEQYF. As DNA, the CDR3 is TGTGCCAGCAGCTCCCGGAGTGTTGGCAGGGGGATCTTAGAGCAGTACTTC.